This T cell receptor (beta chain) was recovered during a study of PD-1 blockade in classical Hodgkin lymphoma. The study, taken as a whole, reports: Baseline TCR diversity was reportedly lower in newly diagnosed patients than healthy donors. Repertoire difference causes, possibly disease activity or prior therapy, remain undefined.

As regards this clone: Antigen unknown.

Data came from immunoSEQ multiplex PCR; TCRdb stores just in-frame clones and leaves some out. The profile shows 10,000 or so clones, around 86% of them singletons. The CDR3 has 15 amino acids. CDR1 and CDR2 (germline): MNHEY, SVGAGI. V was pared by 0 bases and J by 9 bases, with 12 bases between. Time point of the sample: newly diagnosed, previously untreated cHL patient sample. The CD8+ T cells came from thawed PBMCs through magnetic negative selection. Researchers used newly diagnosed, untreated classical Hodgkin lymphoma PBMCs for comparison. Sequencing input: CD8+ T cells from blood. This rearrangement joins TRBV6-5 to TRBJ1-6, with a possible D match to TRBD1 (5 bases). This TCR came from a human donor with classical Hodgkin lymphoma. The CDR3 DNA is TGTGCCAGCAGTTACTCAACAGGTTTCGGTTCACCCCTCCACTTT. Protein product: CASSYSTGFGSPLHF.